These 3 T cell receptor beta chains originate from one sample sequenced in a study of blood T cells in healthy people across ages. The use of a sample-barcoded 5' primer and a J-beta primer mix characterized a second PCR of roughly 6 to 11 cycles. TCRdb passed the 5' RACE reads through MiXCR, listing each CDR3 protein once. The sample has under 2,000,000 distinct CDR3 sequences; roughly 50% are singletons. The source material was blood. These receptors all stem from a middle-aged woman in good health.

The chain is built from TRBV9 and TRBJ2-3, with a tentative D call TRBD1 (6 bases). The CDR3 contains 14 residues. V lost 3 bases and J lost 5, with 13 bases in between. Per germline, CDR1 SGDLS and CDR2 YYNGEE. Here the CDR3 reads CASSALGAEDTQYF. The CDR3 bases are TGTGCCAGCAGCGCTTTGGGGGCAGAAGATACGCAGTATTTT.

This chain connects TRBV7-2 to TRBJ2-5; D is perhaps TRBD1 (6 bases). Germline V gene data show CDR1 as SGHTA and CDR2 as FQGNSA. The CDR3 has 13 residues. V was trimmed by 5 bases and J by 11 bases, leaving 18 bases between them. The CDR3 DNA is TGTGCCAGCAGCAAAAGGGGGATCAATGAGCAGTACTTC. Translated: CASSKRGINEQYF.

The sample holds a few counts of this clonotype. This chain joins TRBV20-1 and TRBJ2-1, with TRBD1 matching over 8 bases. After removal of 5 bases from V and 9 bases from J, the junction contained 3 bases not matched to a gene. Germline V gene data show CDR1 as DFQATT and CDR2 as SNEGSKA (reference sequence). The CDR3 has 11 amino acids. The CDR3 sequence is CSAGTGGEQFF. The CDR3 DNA sequence: TGCAGTGCTGGTACAGGGGGTGAGCAGTTCTTC.